This T cell receptor (beta chain) originates from a study of shared clonotypes between healthy human individuals. Only CD45RO-negative cells positively selected for CCR7 counted as naive CD8 cells, so terminally differentiated effector memory CD45RA+ cells were excluded. Here immunoSEQ multiplex PCR was the method, and the copy in TCRdb shows in-frame clones only, minus some. The table records 2 million to 2.5 million clones, 90% to 95% of them present only once. Germline V gives CDR1 LGHNA, CDR2 YSLEER. The CDR3 contains 14 residues. As to this clone: Relative to the germline gene, one junction end is altered; a read error may explain this.

This chain links TRBV4-3 with TRBJ1-4; no clear D. This TCR was sampled from a man between 18 and 29 years old in good health. Some clones in this sample may be carry-over from other donors' samples. Sequencing input: naive CD8+ T cells from PBMCs. The CDR3 nucleotides read TGCGCCAGCAGCAAAGACGGTTCTAATGAAAAACTGTTTTTT. Protein product: CASSKDGSNEKLFF.